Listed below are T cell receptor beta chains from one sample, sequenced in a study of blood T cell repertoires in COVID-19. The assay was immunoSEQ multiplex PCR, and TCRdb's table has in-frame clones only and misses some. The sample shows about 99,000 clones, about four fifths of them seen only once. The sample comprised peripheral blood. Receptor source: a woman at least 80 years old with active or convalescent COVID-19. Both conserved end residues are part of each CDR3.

cdr3_aa: CSASLEGGSYNSPLHF; v_call: TRBV20-1; cdr3_length: 16; j_call: TRBJ1-6
cdr3_aa: CASSALDRAAGANVLTF; v_call: TRBV2; cdr3_length: 17; j_call: TRBJ2-6
cdr3_aa: CASSQVREGNNEQFF; v_call: TRBV4-2; cdr3_length: 15; j_call: TRBJ2-1
cdr3_aa: CASSVDPGREEQFF; v_call: TRBV9; cdr3_length: 14; j_call: TRBJ2-1
cdr3_aa: CASIPQGRTEAFF; v_call: TRBV7-6; cdr3_length: 13; j_call: TRBJ1-1
cdr3_aa: CATQGVMNTEAFF; v_call: TRBV10-3; cdr3_length: 13; j_call: TRBJ1-1
cdr3_aa: CASRKGQGGEQYF; v_call: TRBV28; cdr3_length: 13; j_call: TRBJ2-7
cdr3_aa: CASSPDRENQPQHF; v_call: TRBV6-6; cdr3_length: 14; j_call: TRBJ1-5
cdr3_aa: CASNTGSNEKLFF; v_call: TRBV28; cdr3_length: 13; j_call: TRBJ1-4
cdr3_aa: CASSQSGQGNYGYTF; v_call: TRBV6-5; cdr3_length: 15; j_call: TRBJ1-2
cdr3_aa: CASSASGQGANSPLHF; v_call: TRBV2; cdr3_length: 16; j_call: TRBJ1-6
cdr3_aa: CASSVGTSGGRETQYF; v_call: TRBV9; cdr3_length: 16; j_call: TRBJ2-5
cdr3_aa: CASSLSGGIYTEAFF; v_call: TRBV28; cdr3_length: 15; j_call: TRBJ1-1
cdr3_aa: CASSVDITEVSYTF; v_call: TRBV7-2; cdr3_length: 14; j_call: TRBJ1-2
cdr3_aa: CASSPNRGNTEAFF; v_call: TRBV5-1; cdr3_length: 14; j_call: TRBJ1-1
cdr3_aa: CASSVLSVAQGEAFF; v_call: TRBV7-9; cdr3_length: 15; j_call: TRBJ1-1
cdr3_aa: CASSLATGGVTEAFF; v_call: TRBV7-3; cdr3_length: 15; j_call: TRBJ1-1
cdr3_aa: CASSLDSLNSPLHF; v_call: TRBV7-9; cdr3_length: 14; j_call: TRBJ1-6
cdr3_aa: CASTLGVADRGYTF; v_call: TRBV28; cdr3_length: 14; j_call: TRBJ1-2
cdr3_aa: CASSFGGDPVLAENSYNEQFF; v_call: TRBV27; cdr3_length: 21; j_call: TRBJ2-1
cdr3_aa: CASRITGFTDTQYF; v_call: TRBV6-5; cdr3_length: 14; j_call: TRBJ2-3
cdr3_aa: CASSLGQYNEKLFF; v_call: TRBV5-1; cdr3_length: 14; j_call: TRBJ1-4
cdr3_aa: CASSSTSVSYEQYF; v_call: TRBV5-4; cdr3_length: 14; j_call: TRBJ2-7
cdr3_aa: CASSGRRGVPDTQYF; v_call: TRBV2; cdr3_length: 15; j_call: TRBJ2-3
cdr3_aa: CASSSKGDEQYF; v_call: TRBV18; cdr3_length: 12; j_call: TRBJ2-7
cdr3_aa: CASSPRAGGSNTGELFF; v_call: TRBV5-4; cdr3_length: 17; j_call: TRBJ2-2
cdr3_aa: CAWSGHSGRTEAFF; v_call: TRBV30; cdr3_length: 14; j_call: TRBJ1-1